This TCR beta chain was captured in a study of breast tumors, draining lymph nodes, adjacent tissues. MiXCR, applied by TCRdb to the multiplex PCR reads, yields one record per CDR3 protein. This sample has about 66,000 distinct CDR3 sequences; approximately 47% occur once, and the top ten carry about 8%. V lost 1 base and J 5 bases, leaving 15 bases between the germline ends. The CDR3 is 15 amino acids. CDR1 is DFQATT and CDR2 is SNEGSKA in the germline V gene (reference sequence). Specimen: breast tumor tissue. This TCR was sampled from a female donor with breast cancer. Some clones in this sample may be carry-over from other donors' samples. The rearrangement links TRBV20-1 to TRBJ2-4, with D uncertain. CDR3 bases: TGCAGTGCTAGAGCGGCGACGGAAACCGAAAACATTCAGTACTTC. Amino acid sequence: CSARAATETENIQYF.